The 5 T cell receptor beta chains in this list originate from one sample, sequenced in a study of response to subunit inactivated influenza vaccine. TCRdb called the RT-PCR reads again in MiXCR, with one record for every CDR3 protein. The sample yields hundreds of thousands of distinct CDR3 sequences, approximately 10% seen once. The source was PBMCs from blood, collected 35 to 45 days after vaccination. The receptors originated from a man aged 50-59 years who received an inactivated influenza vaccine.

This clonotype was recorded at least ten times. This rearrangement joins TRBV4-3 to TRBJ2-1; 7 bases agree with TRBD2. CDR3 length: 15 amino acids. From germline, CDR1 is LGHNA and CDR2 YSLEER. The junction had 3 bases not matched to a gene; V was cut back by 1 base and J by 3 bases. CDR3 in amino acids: CASSQVQRGYNEQFF. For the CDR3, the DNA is TGCGCCAGCAGCCAAGTTCAGCGGGGCTACAATGAGCAGTTCTTC.

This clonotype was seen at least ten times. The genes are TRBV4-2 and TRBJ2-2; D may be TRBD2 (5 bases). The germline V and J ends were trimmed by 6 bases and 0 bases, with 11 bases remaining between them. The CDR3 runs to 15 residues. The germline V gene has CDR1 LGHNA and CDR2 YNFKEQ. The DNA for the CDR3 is TGTGCCAGCAGTTTCAGCGGTACGAACACCGGGGAGCTGTTTTTT. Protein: CASSFSGTNTGELFF.

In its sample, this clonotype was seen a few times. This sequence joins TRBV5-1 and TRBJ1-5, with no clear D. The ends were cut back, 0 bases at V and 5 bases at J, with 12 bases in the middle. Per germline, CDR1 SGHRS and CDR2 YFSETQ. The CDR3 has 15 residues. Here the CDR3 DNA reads TGCGCCAGCAGCTTGGCCGGGATCCCTCATCAGCCCCAGCATTTT. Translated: CASSLAGIPHQPQHF. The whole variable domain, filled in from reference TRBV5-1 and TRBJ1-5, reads KAGVTQTPRYLIKTRGQQVTLSCSPISGHRSVSWYQQTPGQGLQFLFEYFSETQRNKGNFPGRFSGRQFSNSRSEMNVSTLELGDSALYLCASSLAGIPHQPQHFGDGTRLSIL.

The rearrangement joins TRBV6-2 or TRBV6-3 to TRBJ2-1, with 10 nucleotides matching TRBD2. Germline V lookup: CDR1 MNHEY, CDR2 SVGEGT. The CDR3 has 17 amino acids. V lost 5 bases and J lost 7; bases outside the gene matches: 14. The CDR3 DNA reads TGTGCCAGCAGTCCAAGCCCTAGCGGGAGATGGTGGAATGAGCAGTTCTTC. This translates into CASSPSPSGRWWNEQFF.

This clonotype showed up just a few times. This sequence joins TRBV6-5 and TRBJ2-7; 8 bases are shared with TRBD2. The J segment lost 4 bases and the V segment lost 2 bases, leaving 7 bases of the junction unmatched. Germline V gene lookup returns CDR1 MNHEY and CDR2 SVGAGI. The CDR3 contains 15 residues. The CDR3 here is CASSYRAGGPYEQYF. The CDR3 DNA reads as TGTGCCAGCAGTTACCGGGCGGGAGGCCCTTACGAGCAGTACTTC.